This record looks at one T cell receptor (beta chain) sequence and its context. Its specificity is not known. This entry is derived from a study of T-cell reconstitution after alpha-beta-depleted transplantation in children. Unique molecular identifiers were incorporated into the prepared TCRbeta library. MiXCR was run by TCRdb on the PCR reads, yielding one entry per CDR3 protein. The table lists about 830,000 distinct CDR3 sequences, approximately 15% of them singletons, with roughly 5% in the top ten. Study observations and caveats: Surviving thymic progenitors and recipient T cells were the source of high TCRbeta diversity at day 60 in some patients. At one year after transplant, newly produced T cells mostly accounted for T-cell counts and diversity. The study reportedly traced alpha-beta T cells about two months after transplant to several hundred expanded graft clones.

Material: PBMCs, mostly from graft donor cells, obtained 360 days after TCRalphabeta/CD19-depleted stem cell transplant. This sequence originates from a male patient younger than 18 who had a stem cell transplant for acute lymphoblastic leukemia, so the T cells may come from the graft donor.

CDR3 amino acids: CASRGTVYSKNIQYF. Written as DNA, the CDR3 is TGCGCCAGCAGGGGCACCGTCTACTCCAAAAACATTCAGTACTTC. The chain joins TRBV5-1 to TRBJ2-4, with D uncertain. With 5 bases removed from V and 2 bases from J, the gap between germline ends came to 14 bases. This CDR3 is built from 15 residues. In germline, CDR1 is SGHRS, CDR2 YFSETQ.